The 25 T cell receptor beta chains given below trace back to one sample, sequenced in a study of CD4 and CD8 cells across lung adenocarcinoma regions. TCRdb recomputed calls from the PCR reads with MiXCR, one row per CDR3 protein. Found here are 16,000 or so distinct CDR3 sequences, under 70% of them singletons; the top ten hold about 31%. Sequenced: CD8+ T cells from the center of a lung tumor. These receptors were obtained from a female donor with lung adenocarcinoma. The CD4 and CD8 labels of this study may be unreliable.

In its sample, this clonotype was seen many times. The chain carries TRBV6-1 and TRBJ2-3, with 13 bases matching TRBD2. CDR1 and CDR2 (germline): MNHNS, SASEGT. The CDR3 runs 14 residues. V was pared by 6 bases and J by 4 bases, with 1 base of the junction left unmatched. CDR3 DNA: TGTGCCAGCAGACTAGCGGGAGGGCCAGATACGCAGTATTTT. Translating gives CASRLAGGPDTQYF.

This clonotype was picked up many times. The chain employs TRBV30 and TRBJ2-5; 7 positions agree with TRBD1. The junction had 8 bases not matched to a gene; V was cut back by 3 bases and J by 4 bases. The CDR3 contains 14 residues. Germline V lookup: CDR1 GTSNPN, CDR2 SVGIG (reference sequence). The CDR3 DNA sequence: TGTGCCTGGAGGGAGAAGGGGGCGCGAGAGACCCAGTACTTC. Translating gives CAWREKGARETQYF.

With regard to this clonotype: The junction departs from the called germline gene at one end, perhaps through a read error. Here the CDR3 DNA reads TGCGCCACCAGGCTGGGGGCGACAGACATGCAGTACTTC. This codes for CATRLGATDMQYF. This sequence joins TRBV10-2 and TRBJ2-4; D may be TRBD1 (6 bases). The CDR3 loop spans 13 amino acids. Germline V lookup: CDR1 WSHSY, CDR2 SAAADI.

Comment on this clonotype: Sequence at one end of the junction differs from germline and may be a read error. The chain combines TRBV6-8 with TRBJ2-4; a weak D match, TRBD1 (6 bases). Germline V gene data show CDR1 as MNHGY and CDR2 as SAAAGT. This CDR3 contains 16 residues. The CDR3 DNA reads TGTCCGAGCCGTGCCTGGGGGCTCCGAGCCAAAGATACTCAGTACTTT. Residues: CPSRAWGLRAKDTQYF.

This clonotype was seen a handful of times. This chain connects TRBV30 to TRBJ2-3; D unclear. Trimming removed 0 bases from V and 0 bases from J, with 7 bases in between. The germline V gene has CDR1 GTSNPN and CDR2 SVGIG (reference sequence). CDR3 length equals 14 residues. CDR3 loop: CAWSVQLSTDTQYF. For the CDR3, the DNA is TGTGCCTGGAGTGTACAATTGAGCACAGATACGCAGTATTTT.

With respect to this clonotype: At one of its ends the junction is not consistent with the germline gene, which may arise from a read error. This chain connects TRBV6-1 to TRBJ2-3, with D possibly called TRBD1 or TRBD2 (5 bases each). Germline V gene sequence: CDR1 MNHNS, CDR2 SASEGT. This CDR3 region has 16 residues. CDR3 region: CASRATGLRTKNTQYF. DNA of the CDR3: TGTGCGAGCCGTGCCACGGGGCTGCGAACCAAAAACACGCAGTATTTC.

This clonotype was observed at least ten times. The chain has TRBV10-3 and TRBJ1-3, with D maybe TRBD1 (6 bases). This CDR3 region has 15 residues. Germline CDR1 reads ENHRY; CDR2 reads SYGVKD. V lost 11 bases and J lost 0, with 17 bases in between. CDR3 residues: CASKSDRRSGNTIYF. In nucleotides, the CDR3 is TGTGCCTCTAAGTCGGACAGACGCTCTGGAAACACCATATATTTT.

The V call is TRBV6-1, the J call TRBJ2-2; the D gene is possibly TRBD2 (5 bases). The J call may be incorrect, as the DNA end agrees better with TRBJ2-3. This CDR3 region has 13 residues. CDR1 MNHNS and CDR2 SASEGT come from the germline V gene. The CDR3 reads CASKGVSTGAQYF. CDR3 sequence (DNA): TGTGCCAGCAAAGGCGTGTCTACCGGGGCGCAGTATTTT.

This clonotype was observed once. CDR3 DNA sequence: TGTGCCAGCAGCCAAACAGGAGAAGCAAACATTCAGTACTTC. This codes for CASSQTGEANIQYF. The chain joins TRBV6-1 to TRBJ2-4, with D maybe TRBD1 (5 bases). V lost 6 bases and J lost 6, with 15 bases in between. This CDR3 spans 14 amino acids. The germline V gene has CDR1 MNHNS and CDR2 SASEGT.

This clonotype has more than one count but fewer than ten. V gene TRBV7-2 combines with J gene TRBJ2-1, with 14 bases identical to TRBD2. Losses at the gene ends were 5 bases for V and 7 bases for J; bases not matched to a gene: 4. The CDR3 runs to 15 residues. Germline loops: CDR1 SGHTA, CDR2 FQGNSA. The CDR3 protein is CASSAGLAGVNEQFF. Here the CDR3 DNA reads TGTGCCAGCAGCGCGGGACTAGCGGGGGTTAATGAGCAGTTCTTC.

The gene calls are TRBV6-5 and TRBJ2-1, with 11 bases lining up with TRBD2. TRBJ2-7 explains the end of the DNA better; the J call may be wrong. Germline CDR1 MNHEY, CDR2 SVGAGI. The CDR3 sequence is 20 residues long. The CDR3 loop reads CASSYDGTGFSSGRPGEQYF. The CDR3 DNA reads as TGTGCCAGCAGTTACGACGGGACAGGGTTTTCTAGCGGGAGGCCAGGCGAGCAGTACTTC.

The chain carries TRBV6-1 and TRBJ2-1, with a tentative D call TRBD2 (6 bases). This CDR3 has 14 residues. CDR1 MNHNS and CDR2 SASEGT come from the germline V gene. V was pared by 7 bases and J by 6 bases, with 16 bases between. The CDR3, as DNA: TGTGCCAGCATTGGAGGGAACTTAGGCAATGAGCAGTTCTTC. Translation gives CASIGGNLGNEQFF.

J is TRBJ2-2 and V is TRBV10-3, with D perhaps matching TRBD1 (5 bases). The CDR3 spans 11 residues. Germline V lookup: CDR1 ENHRY, CDR2 SYGVKD. V was trimmed by 10 bases and J by 11 bases, leaving 14 bases between them. CDR3 in amino acids: CATWSTGELFF. CDR3 in DNA: TGTGCCACTTGGTCCACAGGTGAGCTGTTTTTT.

V gene TRBV10-1 combines with J gene TRBJ2-5, with TRBD2 identical over 7 bases. Trimming cost V 3 bases and J 0 bases; bases outside gene matches: 1. The CDR3 spans 14 residues. CDR1 is WNHNN, CDR2 SYGVQD, per germline (reference sequence). DNA of the CDR3: TGCGCCAGCAGTGAAGCGGGAAACCAAGAGACCCAGTACTTC. It specifies CASSEAGNQETQYF.

The gene calls are TRBV6-1 and TRBJ2-4, with 8 bases lining up with TRBD2. TRBJ2-5 explains the end of the DNA better; the J call may be wrong. Germline-derived CDR1 and CDR2 are MNHNS and SASEGT. This CDR3 region has 14 residues. CDR3 protein: CASRGGGGRETQYF. CDR3 nucleotide sequence: TGTGCCAGCCGTGGAGGCGGGGGGCGGGAGACCCAGTACTTC.

By its share, this clonotype is medium-sized. The chain joins TRBV7-3 to TRBJ2-2, with 7 nucleotides matching TRBD2. This CDR3 spans 17 amino acids. Germline V gives CDR1 SGHTA, CDR2 FQGTGA. The ends lost 0 bases at V and 3 bases at J; junction bases unmatched: 7. The CDR3 sequence: CASSLTSSGRDTGELFF. CDR3 sequence (DNA): TGTGCCAGCAGCTTAACATCTAGTGGGAGGGACACCGGGGAGCTGTTTTTT.

The chain joins TRBV10-1 to TRBJ2-5; 7 bases map to TRBD2. CDR1 is WNHNN and CDR2 is SYGVQD in the germline V gene (reference sequence). With 5 bases clipped from V and 4 bases from J, the junction kept 10 bases outside the gene matches. The CDR3 length is 15 residues. CDR3 protein: CASSPSGGDGETQYF. CDR3 nucleotide sequence: TGCGCCAGCAGTCCTTCGGGGGGTGATGGAGAGACCCAGTACTTC.

The rearrangement joins TRBV20-1 to TRBJ2-1; tentative D call: TRBD2 (6 bases). This CDR3 contains 16 residues. V was clipped by 1 base and J by 0 bases, with 13 bases between them. From germline, CDR1 is DFQATT and CDR2 SNEGSKA (reference sequence). Here the CDR3 reads CSARVGIGGSYNEQFF. The CDR3 nucleotides read TGCAGTGCTAGAGTTGGGATCGGGGGCTCCTACAATGAGCAGTTCTTC.

This clonotype was counted ten times or more. The rearrangement uses TRBV6-4 and TRBJ2-1; either TRBD1 or TRBD2 may supply D (6 bases each). This CDR3 is built from 15 residues. The germline CDR1 and CDR2 sequences are MRHNA and SNTAGT. The ends were cut back, 2 bases at V and 6 bases at J, with 14 bases in the middle. CDR3 region: CASSDVGGLGNEQFF. The CDR3 DNA follows: TGTGCCAGCAGTGACGTGGGGGGCCTCGGCAATGAGCAGTTCTTC.

The chain recombines TRBV6-1 with TRBJ2-3; 7 positions match TRBD1. Germline V lookup: CDR1 MNHNS, CDR2 SASEGT. The CDR3 is made up of 16 amino acids. Germline trimming cut 8 bases from V and 2 bases from J; bases unmatched to any gene: 13. The CDR3 here is CASRARGQRTTDTQYF. CDR3 nucleotides: TGTGCCAGCCGTGCTAGGGGGCAGCGAACCACAGATACGCAGTATTTT.

This clonotype appeared a few times. The CDR3 reads CASSFGGRVFKQFF. The CDR3 DNA reads as TGTGCCAGCAGCTTCGGCGGGAGGGTCTTTAAGCAGTTCTTC. The chain links TRBV7-2 to TRBJ2-1, with 9 nucleotides matching TRBD2. The junction had 8 bases not matched to a gene; V was cut back by 3 bases and J by 11 bases. Germline V CDR1 and CDR2: SGHTA, FQGNSA. The length of the CDR3 is 14 residues.

This rearrangement joins TRBV4-1 to TRBJ2-4; 7 positions agree with TRBD2. Looked up from germline, CDR1 is MGHRA and CDR2 is YSYEKL. The V and J ends lost 4 bases and 4 bases, in that order; junction bases with no gene match: 7. There are 15 residues in the CDR3. The CDR3 DNA reads TGCGCCAGCAGCCCCCCGTTGGGAGGGAAAAACATTCAGTACTTC. Translated: CASSPPLGGKNIQYF.

As for this clonotype: One end of the junction fails to match germline, which may point to a read error. The chain combines TRBV6-1 with TRBJ2-2, with TRBD2 matching over 9 bases. Germline CDR1 and CDR2: MNHNS and SASEGT. The CDR3 is made up of 16 amino acids. CDR3: CASRGGGAVSTETLYF. CDR3 nucleotide sequence: TGTGCCAGCAGGGGCGGGGGGGCCGTGAGCACCGAGACGCTGTATTTT.

By sample share, this clonotype is medium-sized (0.01 to 0.1%). The chain is built from TRBV6-5 and TRBJ1-2; a possible D gene is TRBD1 (6 bases). This CDR3 is built from 14 residues. Germline CDR1 reads MNHEY; CDR2 reads SVGAGI. The V gene lost 7 bases and the J gene lost 4 bases, with 16 bases spanning the gap. The CDR3 loop is CASTRTGGAYGYTF. CDR3 nucleotide sequence: TGTGCCAGCACTCGAACGGGGGGGGCCTATGGCTACACCTTC.

V is TRBV10-1 and J is TRBJ1-2; D is unclear. This CDR3 is 11 amino acids long. V was trimmed by 6 bases and J by 7 bases, leaving 9 bases between them. Germline values: CDR1 WNHNN, CDR2 SYGVQD (reference sequence). CDR3 sequence: CASRWACGYTF. In DNA, the CDR3 is TGCGCCAGCAGATGGGCTTGTGGCTACACCTTC.